These 30 T cell receptor beta chains came from one sample sequenced in a study of T cells after yellow fever vaccination. TCRdb passed the 5' RACE reads through MiXCR, listing each CDR3 protein once. Among around 320,000 distinct CDR3 sequences listed, roughly 10% were seen once. Sequenced material: CD4+ T cells sorted from PBMCs, taken 45 days after the yellow fever booster vaccination. These receptors came from a young man who received the YFV17D yellow fever vaccine.

V and J are TRBV20-1 and TRBJ2-7, with 9 bases lining up with TRBD1. CDR1 and CDR2 (germline): DFQATT, SNEGSKA (reference sequence). This CDR3 is built from 16 residues. V dropped 3 bases and J dropped 0; count of bases not matched to a gene: 9. CDR3 in amino acids: CSASAGGTGFSYEQYF. Here the CDR3 DNA reads TGCAGTGCTAGCGCAGGGGGGACAGGGTTCTCCTACGAGCAGTACTTC.

This clonotype was counted only a few times. The chain recombines TRBV7-6 with TRBJ2-3; 10 nucleotides agree with TRBD2. CDR1 is SGHVS and CDR2 is FNYEAQ in the germline V gene. The trim removed 5 bases at V and 3 bases at J, leaving 11 bases unmatched. The CDR3 has 17 amino acids. CDR3 region: CASSPRIAGGGTDTQYF. CDR3 in DNA: TGTGCCAGCAGCCCCAGGATAGCGGGGGGAGGTACAGATACGCAGTATTTT.

This clonotype came up a few times. The V and J genes are TRBV7-3 and TRBJ2-4; D is undetermined. CDR1 is SGHTA and CDR2 is FQGTGA in the germline V gene. The V gene lost 1 base and the J gene lost 6 bases, with 19 bases spanning the gap. CDR3 length equals 17 residues. Here the CDR3 DNA reads TGTGCCAGCAGCTTAAACGCGGCAGAAGGGCCCCTAAACATTCAGTACTTC. Translating gives CASSLNAAEGPLNIQYF.

Ten or more counts support this clonotype. This chain uses TRBV10-3 with TRBJ2-7; TRBD2 might be the D (5 bases). There are 14 residues in the CDR3. CDR1 is ENHRY and CDR2 is SYGVKD in the germline V gene. Trimming cost V 10 bases and J 0 bases, with 16 bases left between them. CDR3 nucleotide sequence: TGTGCCACAATCCTCGGGGTGAGCTCCTACGAGCAGTACTTC. Translated: CATILGVSSYEQYF.

The sample holds many counts of this clonotype. The chain combines TRBV18 with TRBJ2-1, with 10 nucleotides matching TRBD1. The CDR3 has 16 amino acids. J was trimmed by 4 bases and V by 3 bases; bases with no gene match: 6. Germline CDR1 KGHSH, CDR2 LQKENI. The CDR3 protein is CASSPPGTGDYNEQFF. Here the CDR3 DNA reads TGTGCCAGCTCACCGCCCGGGACAGGGGATTACAATGAGCAGTTCTTC.

V usage is TRBV25-1 and J usage is TRBJ1-1; no firm D call. This CDR3 has 15 amino acids. V was pared by 6 bases and J by 0 bases, with 14 bases between. CDR1 and CDR2 from the germline V gene are MGHDK and SYGVNS. CDR3 sequence: CASSEGYWVNTEAFF. Here the CDR3 DNA reads TGTGCCAGCAGCGAAGGGTATTGGGTGAACACTGAAGCTTTCTTT.

The rearrangement uses TRBV27 and TRBJ1-4, with a weak D call TRBD1 (5 bases). V dropped 1 base and J dropped 3 bases, with 6 bases sitting between them. CDR1 is MNHEY and CDR2 is SMNVEV in the germline V gene (reference sequence). The CDR3 sequence is 14 residues long. CDR3 region: CASSLWGPNEKLFF. In DNA, the CDR3 is TGTGCCAGCAGTTTATGGGGACCTAATGAAAAACTGTTTTTT.

This chain links TRBV6-5 with TRBJ1-6; 8 bases align to TRBD1. Germline values: CDR1 MNHEY, CDR2 SVGAGI. CDR3 length: 16 residues. V trimming: 5 bases; J trimming: 4 bases; junction bases outside the gene matches: 7. The CDR3, as DNA: TGTGCCAGCAGTCACAGGGGGGCAAGGTATAATTCACCCCTCCACTTT. It translates to CASSHRGARYNSPLHF.

This clonotype was observed a few times. The chain carries TRBV2 and TRBJ2-2, with D unresolved. This CDR3 spans 15 amino acids. V lost 3 bases and J 4 bases, leaving 12 bases between the germline ends. From germline, CDR1 is SNHLY and CDR2 FYNNEI. The CDR3 here is CASSDGYLGTGELFF. CDR3 bases: TGTGCCAGCAGTGACGGGTACCTGGGCACCGGGGAGCTGTTTTTT.

This clonotype has just a few counts. The rearrangement joins TRBV21-1 to TRBJ2-7. TRBV21-1 represents a pseudogene. This CDR3 contains 13 residues. As DNA, the CDR3 is TGTGCCAGCAGCAAAGGGGGAAACTACGAGCAGTACTTC. It yields the protein CASSKGGNYEQYF.

This clonotype has more than one count but fewer than ten. The chain employs TRBV5-4 and TRBJ2-3, with TRBD1 matching over 8 bases. CDR3 length equals 14 residues. The trim removed 4 bases at V and 2 bases at J, leaving 3 bases unmatched. The germline V gene encodes CDR1 SGHNT and CDR2 YYREEE (reference sequence). CDR3 DNA sequence: TGTGCCAGCAGCCAGCAGGGGGCCACAGATACGCAGTATTTT. Encoded protein: CASSQQGATDTQYF.

This clonotype was detected a few times. V and J are TRBV19 and TRBJ1-5, with no clear D. The CDR3 spans 13 residues. Germline CDR1 and CDR2: LNHDA and SQIVND (reference sequence). Trimming stripped 6 bases from V and 6 bases from J, with 12 bases between. The CDR3 loop is CASRSGWSQPQHF. In DNA, the CDR3 is TGTGCCAGTAGGTCGGGCTGGAGTCAGCCCCAGCATTTT.

The rearrangement joins TRBV6-2 or TRBV6-3 to TRBJ1-1; D may be TRBD1 (6 bases). This CDR3 has 17 amino acids. V was pared by 2 bases and J by 5 bases, with 21 bases between. The germline V gene has CDR1 MNHEY and CDR2 SVGEGT. The DNA for the CDR3 is TGTGCCAGCAGTTACCCCACTACACAGGGATGGTGGACTGAAGCTTTCTTT. Translation: CASSYPTTQGWWTEAFF.

This clonotype was counted only a few times. This chain connects TRBV12-3 or TRBV12-4 to TRBJ1-5, with D possibly matching TRBD1 (5 bases). V lost 2 bases and J lost 10, with 15 bases in between. The CDR3 has 14 amino acids. CDR3 DNA: TGTGCCAGCAGTTTATGGGGGTCCCCCTCTCCCCAGCATTTT. It yields the protein CASSLWGSPSPQHF.

A few counts support this clonotype. The chain uses TRBV20-1 and TRBJ2-3; a possible D gene is TRBD2 (5 bases). This CDR3 has 13 residues. With 3 bases removed from V and 5 bases from J, the gap between germline ends came to 12 bases. CDR1 DFQATT and CDR2 SNEGSKA come from the germline V gene (reference sequence). This CDR3 is CSASGGRGDTQYF. The CDR3 nucleotides are TGCAGTGCTAGTGGAGGTCGGGGAGATACGCAGTATTTT.

This clonotype was seen only a few times. V is TRBV7-8 and J is TRBJ1-1, with D possibly being TRBD1 (6 bases). CDR3 length: 16 amino acids. Deletions cut 5 bases from V and 1 base from J, with 17 bases between. Germline assignment: CDR1 SGHVS and CDR2 FQNEAQ. The chain's CDR3 is CASSPRRGNANTEAFF. The CDR3 DNA reads as TGTGCCAGCAGCCCACGCAGGGGAAATGCGAACACTGAAGCTTTCTTT.

This chain connects TRBV6-5 to TRBJ2-1; D may correspond to TRBD1 or TRBD2 (5 bases each). V dropped 6 bases and J dropped 5 bases, with 20 bases sitting between them. This CDR3 has 16 amino acids. The germline V gene has CDR1 MNHEY and CDR2 SVGAGI. The CDR3 loop is CASSRDLGVANNEQFF. The CDR3 DNA reads TGTGCCAGCAGCCGGGACCTTGGTGTGGCTAACAATGAGCAGTTCTTC.

The genes are TRBV6-6 and TRBJ1-1; 7 bases fit TRBD1. This CDR3 comprises 13 residues. Germline trimming cut 7 bases from V and 3 bases from J; bases unmatched to any gene: 5. The germline V gene encodes CDR1 MNHNY and CDR2 SVGAGI (reference sequence). For the CDR3, the DNA is TGTGCCAGCAAACTTCAGGGGGACACTGAAGCTTTCTTT. Translating it yields CASKLQGDTEAFF.

The V call is TRBV7-2, the J call TRBJ2-5, with D possibly matching TRBD2 (5 bases). This CDR3 is built from 13 residues. The germline CDR1 and CDR2 sequences are SGHTA and FQGNSA. V lost 5 bases and J lost 3, with 10 bases in between. The CDR3 DNA is TGTGCCAGCAGCACCGGGGTAAAAGAGACCCAGTACTTC. It translates to CASSTGVKETQYF.

This clonotype turned up a few times. The gene calls are TRBV29-1 and TRBJ1-1; 7 bases match TRBD1. Germline V gene sequence: CDR1 SQVTM, CDR2 ANQGSEA. Trimming cost V 6 bases and J 5 bases; bases outside gene matches: 9. The CDR3 runs 13 residues. The CDR3 here is CSVVRGRGTEAFF. CDR3 DNA sequence: TGCAGCGTCGTAAGGGGGCGCGGAACTGAAGCTTTCTTT. The full variable domain, completed using reference TRBV29-1 and TRBJ1-1, is SAVISQKPSRDICQRGTSLTIQCQVDSQVTMMFWYRQQPGQSLTLIATANQGSEATYESGFVIDKFPISRPNLTFSTLTVSNMSPEDSSIYLCSVVRGRGTEAFFGQGTRLTVV.

Here the CDR3 reads CSVVQGDTQYF. In nucleotides, the CDR3 is TGCAGCGTTGTACAGGGAGATACGCAGTATTTT. This chain connects TRBV29-1 to TRBJ2-3, with D perhaps TRBD1 (6 bases). Looked up from germline, CDR1 is SQVTM and CDR2 is ANQGSEA. Trimming removed 4 bases at V and 5 bases at J, with 7 bases between. CDR3 length: 11 residues.

V gene TRBV5-1 combines with J gene TRBJ1-5; possible D gene TRBD1, 6 bases. This CDR3 contains 15 residues. With 4 bases removed from V and 4 bases from J, the gap between germline ends came to 15 bases. Germline V gene data show CDR1 as SGHRS and CDR2 as YFSETQ. CDR3 coding DNA: TGCGCCAGCAGCGCAACAGGGCAGAATAATCAGCCCCAGCATTTT. Encoded protein: CASSATGQNNQPQHF.

The table lists this clonotype with many counts. The chain carries TRBV7-2 and TRBJ2-3; 10 positions agree with TRBD1. This CDR3 is built from 15 residues. V lost 6 bases and J lost 5; bases outside the gene matches: 8. Germline V gene lookup returns CDR1 SGHTA and CDR2 FQGNSA. The CDR3 region has the DNA TGTGCCAGCAGACCGACAGGGGGCTCTGTAGATACGCAGTATTTT. Translated, it gives CASRPTGGSVDTQYF.

This clonotype was counted only a few times. The chain carries TRBV7-3 and TRBJ2-3; 12 bases agree with TRBD1. The trim removed 5 bases at V and 3 bases at J, leaving 9 bases unmatched. Germline CDR1 is SGHTA and CDR2 is FQGTGA. The CDR3 covers 17 residues. The CDR3: CASSARDRGLETDTQYF. In nucleotides, the CDR3 is TGTGCCAGCAGCGCCCGGGACAGGGGGCTGGAAACAGATACGCAGTATTTT.

This chain uses TRBV19 with TRBJ1-5, with unresolved D. This CDR3 comprises 12 residues. Trimming removed 3 bases at V and 7 bases at J, with 7 bases between. The germline gives CDR1 LNHDA, CDR2 SQIVND (reference sequence). The CDR3 here is CASSMVGQPQHF. The CDR3 nucleotides read TGTGCCAGTAGTATGGTAGGGCAGCCCCAGCATTTT.

This clonotype was detected a few times. This sequence joins TRBV7-9 and TRBJ1-1; a possible D gene is TRBD1 (5 bases). The CDR3 length is 11 residues. Trimming pared 6 bases from V and 11 bases from J, leaving 13 bases between. Germline CDR1 SEHNR, CDR2 FQNEAQ (reference sequence). Here the CDR3 reads CASRTARDAFF. In nucleotides, the CDR3 is TGTGCCAGCAGGACAGCAAGGGATGCTTTCTTT.

This clonotype was counted many times. The J gene is TRBJ2-7, the V gene TRBV10-3; D possibly uses TRBD1 or TRBD2 (5 bases each). Between the trimmed V and J ends, which lost 6 bases and 0 bases, there was a span of 15 bases. The CDR3 runs 15 residues. Per the germline V gene, CDR1 is ENHRY and CDR2 is SYGVKD. CDR3 region: CAIRLGVGTSYEQYF. The CDR3 bases are TGTGCCATCAGACTCGGTGTAGGGACCTCCTACGAGCAGTACTTC.

This clonotype was picked up a small number of times. The chain couples TRBV3-1 to TRBJ2-5, with a possible D match to TRBD1 (5 bases). The germline gives CDR1 LGHDT, CDR2 YNNKEL (reference sequence). Trimming stripped 0 bases from V and 5 bases from J, with 13 bases between. This CDR3 is built from 15 residues. The CDR3 sequence is CASSQDPSRAETQYF. The CDR3 bases are TGTGCCAGCAGCCAAGATCCCTCCAGGGCGGAGACCCAGTACTTC.

V is TRBV19 and J is TRBJ1-1; D perhaps matches TRBD1 (5 bases). V dropped 7 bases and J dropped 3 bases, with 9 bases sitting between them. The CDR3 runs 12 residues. CDR1 is LNHDA and CDR2 is SQIVND in the germline V gene (reference sequence). Written as DNA, the CDR3 is TGTGCCAGTACTGACAGCTACACTGAAGCTTTCTTT. Protein product: CASTDSYTEAFF.

This clonotype turned up a few times. The chain uses TRBV6-2 or TRBV6-3 and TRBJ1-5, with a weak D call TRBD1 (6 bases). This CDR3 comprises 12 residues. Germline V lookup: CDR1 MNHEY, CDR2 SVGEGT. The V and J ends lost 6 bases and 6 bases respectively, with 9 bases between them. The CDR3 sequence is CASRNRVQPQHF. The DNA for the CDR3 is TGTGCCAGCAGAAACAGGGTTCAGCCCCAGCATTTT.